Listed below are T cell receptor beta chains from one sample, sequenced in a study of CD8+ T cells in alopecia areata. Clones were sequenced by immunoSEQ multiplex PCR, and TCRdb holds only the in-frame ones, with some missing. The table includes around 200,000 clones, roughly 60% detected once. This specimen consisted of CD4+ T cells sorted from blood, obtained at week 0. All receptors come from a human donor with alopecia areata. Each CDR3 is given with its conserved first and last residue. The order of the fields is V gene, J gene, D gene, clone size, CDR3 DNA, CDR3 protein. D genes are given only for firm matches. Where a row states a size, it is once, few, many or the class of an expanded clone; other rows omit it.

TRBV5-1,TRBJ2-2,TRBD1,few,TGCGCCAGCAGCTTAGGGGGACAGACGAACACCGGGGAGCTGTTTTTT,CASSLGGQTNTGELFF
TRBV11-1,TRBJ2-6,NA,NA,TGTGCCAGCAGCGAAAAAACCTATGCGGCAAACTCTGGGGCCAACGTCCTGACTTTC,CASSEKTYAANSGANVLTF
TRBV7-2,TRBJ1-5,NA,NA,TGTGCCAGCAGCCCTAATCCAGCGGGTTCCAATCAGCCCCAGCATTTT,CASSPNPAGSNQPQHF
TRBV9,TRBJ2-1,NA,NA,TGTGCCAGCAGCGTTTTCGGGGACGAGGCCACCAATGAGCAGTTCTTC,CASSVFGDEATNEQFF
TRBV29-1,TRBJ1-2,NA,NA,TGCAGCGTTGAAGATGATATGAATGGCTACACCTTC,CSVEDDMNGYTF
TRBV19,TRBJ1-5,NA,NA,TGTGCCAGTGGGGGGAGTCAGCCCCAGCATTTT,CASGGSQPQHF
TRBV6-1,TRBJ1-1,NA,NA,TGTGCCAGCAGGCGAGGAGCGAACACTGAAGCTTTCTTT,CASRRGANTEAFF
TRBV27,TRBJ2-1,TRBD2,NA,TGTGCCAGCAGTCTGACGGGACTAGGCGAAGATGAGCAGTTCTTC,CASSLTGLGEDEQFF
TRBV7-2,TRBJ2-2,NA,NA,TGTGCCAGCAGCCCCTGGCCAGGGGAAACCGGGGAGCTGTTTTTT,CASSPWPGETGELFF
TRBV12-5,TRBJ1-5,NA,NA,TGTGCTAGTGGTTTGGTACGACCGGCAGCGAGCCTACGCAATCAGCCCCAGCATTTT,CASGLVRPAASLRNQPQHF
TRBV7-3,TRBJ2-6,NA,NA,TGTGCCAGCAGCTTAACAGCGGGGGCCAACGTCCTGACTTTC,CASSLTAGANVLTF